The present T cell receptor (beta chain) was sequenced within a study of T-cell reconstitution after alpha-beta-depleted transplantation in children. CDR1 is SEHNR, CDR2 FQNEAQ, per germline (reference sequence). The CDR3 consists of 15 residues. V dropped 0 bases and J dropped 7 bases, with 10 bases sitting between them. Notes on this clonotype: Its antigen is as yet unknown.

A TCRbeta library incorporating unique molecular identifiers was prepared. MiXCR, run by TCRdb on the PCR reads, gives a single entry per CDR3 protein. The profile shows 450,000 to 550,000 distinct CDR3 sequences, approximately 10% of them singletons. Findings and caveats of the study: From newly produced T cells came most of the T-cell counts and diversity one year after transplant. After transplant, at about two months, alpha-beta T cells were reportedly derived from several hundred expanded graft clones. Several patients had high TCRbeta diversity at day 60; it came from surviving recipient T cells and thymic progenitors.

This material consisted of PBMCs, mostly from graft donor cells, taken 180 days after TCRalphabeta/CD19-depleted stem cell transplant. This chain joins TRBV7-9 and TRBJ1-6; D ambiguous. The receptor's source is a female patient aged 2-10 years who had a stem cell transplant for aplastic anemia, so the T cells may come from the graft donor. The chain's CDR3 is CASSLADRANSPLHF. In DNA form, the CDR3 reads TGTGCCAGCAGCTTAGCGGACCGCGCAAATTCACCCCTCCACTTT.